Listed here are 27 T cell receptor beta chains from one sample, sequenced in a study of spatial heterogeneity in lung cancer. TCRdb re-analysed the 5' RACE reads in MiXCR, keeping a single row per CDR3 protein. The data contain about 36,000 distinct CDR3 sequences, less than 5.5% of them singletons. Time point defined: sample taken at primary tumor resection. Whole RNA obtained from tumor, nontumor lung or frozen PBMC underwent sequencing without sorting. The sequenced sample was PBMCs, obtained at surgery. The receptors derive from a female donor with early-stage non-small cell lung cancer.

Ten or more counts support this clonotype. The chain couples TRBV28 to TRBJ2-1; 7 bases fit TRBD1. Germline values: CDR1 MDHEN, CDR2 SYDVKM. The CDR3 is 15 residues long. Unmatched junction bases numbered 3, after V lost 4 bases and J lost 0 bases. DNA for the CDR3: TGTGCCAGCAGTTCCCGGGACAGCTCCTACAATGAGCAGTTCTTC. Amino acid sequence: CASSSRDSSYNEQFF.

A few counts support this clonotype. The chain carries TRBV14 and TRBJ1-4; D call uncertain. V was cut by 4 bases and J by 5 bases, with 11 bases left in between. The CDR3 runs 14 residues. Germline-derived CDR1 and CDR2 are SGHDN and FVKESK. The CDR3 sequence: CASSPARLNEKLFF. The CDR3, as DNA: TGTGCCAGCAGCCCCGCCCGGCTCAATGAAAAACTGTTTTTT.

This clonotype has ten or more counts. This rearrangement joins TRBV5-6 to TRBJ2-1; either TRBD1 or TRBD2 may supply D (6 bases each). The CDR3 has 14 residues. Germline CDR1 reads SGHDT; CDR2 reads YYEEEE. Trimming stripped 4 bases from V and 3 bases from J, with 11 bases between. CDR3 sequence: CASSPGALYNEQFF. The CDR3, as DNA: TGTGCCAGCAGCCCGGGGGCCCTCTACAATGAGCAGTTCTTC. The entire variable domain, with the rest obtained from reference TRBV5-6 and TRBJ2-1, is as follows: DAGVTQSPTHLIKTRGQQVTLRCSPKSGHDTVSWYQQALGQGPQFIFQYYEEEERQRGNFPDRFSGHQFPNYSSELNVNALLLGDSALYLCASSPGALYNEQFFGPGTRLTVL.

This clonotype was detected many times. This chain connects TRBV9 to TRBJ2-1; no reliable D call. Between the trimmed V and J ends, which lost 4 bases and 0 bases, there was a span of 11 bases. Germline assignment: CDR1 SGDLS and CDR2 YYNGEE. CDR3 size: 15 residues. CDR3 in amino acids: CASSPQTGSYNEQFF. Written as DNA, the CDR3 is TGTGCCAGCAGCCCCCAGACTGGCTCCTACAATGAGCAGTTCTTC.

The sample holds many counts of this clonotype. The V gene is TRBV20-1, the J gene TRBJ1-4; perhaps TRBD1 as D (5 bases). V was trimmed by 4 bases and J by 7 bases, leaving 10 bases between them. Germline lookup yields CDR1 DFQATT and CDR2 SNEGSKA (reference sequence). The CDR3 has 12 residues. CDR3 in DNA: TGCAGTGCTATGCTCGACAGTGAAAAACTGTTTTTT. This codes for CSAMLDSEKLFF.

This clonotype has just a few counts. The chain couples TRBV20-1 to TRBJ1-4; maybe TRBD1 (5 bases). V was pared by 1 base and J by 3 bases, with 9 bases between. This CDR3 region has 14 residues. Germline-derived CDR1 and CDR2 are DFQATT and SNEGSKA (reference sequence). The CDR3 is CSARVPGPNEKLFF. The CDR3 region has the DNA TGCAGTGCTAGAGTCCCGGGACCTAATGAAAAACTGTTTTTT.

This clonotype was found many times. The chain uses TRBV3-2 and TRBJ2-1; no check of the table's D call, TRBD1, against the DNA was made. TRBV3-2 is a known pseudogene. The CDR3 extends over 17 amino acids. The CDR3 nucleotides read TGTGCCAGCAGCCAAATCAGGGCTCCCAGCTCCTACAATGAGCAGTTCTTC. This translates into CASSQIRAPSSYNEQFF.

At least ten counts were recorded for this clonotype. The rearrangement joins TRBV4-2 to TRBJ2-3; 8 bases align to TRBD1. The CDR3 is 16 residues long. Germline CDR1 reads LGHNA; CDR2 reads YNFKEQ. V shed 3 bases, J shed 0 bases, and the junction held 5 bases outside the gene matches. CDR3 DNA: TGTGCCAGCAGCCAGGACAGGGTTACTAGCACAGATACGCAGTATTTT. Protein sequence: CASSQDRVTSTDTQYF.

This clonotype was detected many times. The chain combines TRBV20-1 with TRBJ2-7; possible D gene TRBD2, 6 bases. V lost 6 bases to trimming and J lost 6 bases, with 21 bases between them. Germline V gene data show CDR1 as DFQATT and CDR2 as SNEGSKA (reference sequence). The CDR3 is made up of 14 amino acids. Here the CDR3 reads CSASSSSGVREQYF. DNA for the CDR3: TGCAGTGCCTCCTCCAGTAGCGGAGTGCGCGAGCAGTACTTC.

This clonotype was detected ten times or more. This rearrangement joins TRBV7-2 to TRBJ2-7, with no clear D. Germline V gene sequence: CDR1 SGHTA, CDR2 FQGNSA. Trimming stripped 3 bases from V and 2 bases from J, with 8 bases between. The CDR3 runs 13 residues. In DNA form, the CDR3 reads TGTGCCAGCAGCTTGGCTGCACCCTACGAGCAGTACTTC. As protein: CASSLAAPYEQYF. Combining the CDR3 with reference TRBV7-2 and TRBJ2-7 gives the whole variable domain GAGVSQSPSNKVTEKGKDVELRCDPISGHTALYWYRQSLGQGLEFLIYFQGNSAPDKSGLPSDRFSAERTGGSVSTLTIQRTQQEDSAVYLCASSLAAPYEQYFGPGTRLTVT.

A few counts support this clonotype. The gene calls are TRBV6-2 or TRBV6-3 and TRBJ2-3; TRBD1 aligns across 7 bases. The germline CDR1 and CDR2 sequences are MNHEY and SVGEGT. The CDR3 runs to 13 residues. V trimming: 6 bases; J trimming: 4 bases; junction bases outside the gene matches: 4. CDR3 protein: CASRRQGADTQYF. CDR3 coding DNA: TGTGCCAGCAGGCGACAGGGCGCAGATACGCAGTATTTT.

In this sample, this clonotype turned up many times. V gene TRBV29-1 combines with J gene TRBJ1-3, with 12 bases matching TRBD1. CDR3 length: 16 amino acids. Germline V gives CDR1 SQVTM, CDR2 ANQGSEA. V gave up 0 bases and J gave up 4 bases; unmatched junction bases: 4. The CDR3 coding sequence is TGCAGCGTTGAAGATCGGGACAGGGGGCAAGGAAACACCATATATTTT. Encoded protein: CSVEDRDRGQGNTIYF.

The J gene is TRBJ1-1, the V gene TRBV20-1; TRBD1 matches at 10 bases. CDR1 is DFQATT, CDR2 SNEGSKA, per germline (reference sequence). The CDR3 loop spans 13 amino acids. V was pared by 5 bases and J by 3 bases, with 3 bases of the junction left unmatched. CDR3 in DNA: TGCAGTGCTCGGACAGGGGGGGACACTGAAGCTTTCTTT. Residues: CSARTGGDTEAFF.

At least ten counts were recorded for this clonotype. V usage is TRBV28 and J usage is TRBJ2-2; D is perhaps TRBD2 (7 bases). The V end was cut by 2 bases, the J end by 4 bases, with 14 bases between. Looked up from germline, CDR1 is MDHEN and CDR2 is SYDVKM. CDR3 length: 16 residues. CDR3 protein: CASSLTGGETTGELFF. The DNA of the CDR3 is TGTGCCAGCAGTTTAACGGGGGGCGAGACCACCGGGGAGCTGTTTTTT.

In its sample, this clonotype was seen many times. The chain recombines TRBV4-1 with TRBJ1-1; D gene uncertain. In germline, CDR1 is MGHRA, CDR2 YSYEKL. CDR3 length: 17 amino acids. Between the trimmed V and J ends, which lost 4 bases and 5 bases, there was a span of 23 bases. CDR3 sequence: CASSPKDGRMRVTEAFF. CDR3 in DNA: TGCGCCAGCAGCCCGAAAGATGGGAGGATGAGGGTAACTGAAGCTTTCTTT.

This clonotype appeared many times. CDR3 amino acids: CASKRTSDGNEQFF. Here the CDR3 DNA reads TGTGCCAGCAAAAGAACTAGCGACGGCAATGAGCAGTTCTTC. V and J are TRBV6-6 and TRBJ2-1; 7 bases line up with TRBD2. V lost 7 bases and J lost 6; bases outside the gene matches: 9. CDR1 and CDR2 (germline): MNHNY, SVGAGI (reference sequence). This CDR3 spans 14 amino acids.

The chain couples TRBV6-6 to TRBJ1-1; D gene ambiguous. This CDR3 contains 13 residues. V gave up 2 bases and J gave up 8 bases, with 12 bases separating them. The germline CDR1 and CDR2 sequences are MNHNY and SVGAGI (reference sequence). Here the CDR3 reads CASSYRHEREAFF. The CDR3 nucleotides read TGTGCCAGCAGTTACAGGCACGAGAGGGAAGCTTTCTTT.

This clonotype showed up many times. The rearrangement uses TRBV15 and TRBJ1-1; no reliable D call. Germline CDR1 and CDR2: LNHNV and YYDKDF (reference sequence). CDR3 length: 16 amino acids. Deletions cut 3 bases from V and 1 base from J, with 15 bases between. CDR3 nucleotides: TGTGCCACCAGCAGGGCCCCGATCGGGGAGAACACTGAAGCTTTCTTT. This translates into CATSRAPIGENTEAFF.

This clonotype has at least ten counts. The chain joins TRBV7-9 to TRBJ2-7; 12 bases agree with TRBD2. This CDR3 region has 13 residues. V dropped 11 bases and J dropped 5; count of bases not matched to a gene: 7. Germline loops: CDR1 SEHNR, CDR2 FQNEAQ (reference sequence). The CDR3 reads CAAEGLAGNEQYF. The CDR3 nucleotides are TGTGCCGCAGAAGGACTAGCGGGAAACGAGCAGTACTTC.

The chain carries TRBV2 and TRBJ2-1; 13 nucleotides match TRBD2. The V and J ends lost 7 bases and 8 bases, in that order; junction bases with no gene match: 5. CDR1 is SNHLY and CDR2 is FYNNEI in the germline V gene. The CDR3 is 14 amino acids. CDR3 in DNA: TGTGCCAGCACTACTAGCGGGGGGGCGGATGAGCAGTTCTTC. It codes for CASTTSGGADEQFF.

This clonotype was recorded many times. The V and J genes are TRBV5-1 and TRBJ2-7; possibly TRBD1 for D (6 bases). The CDR3 totals 14 residues. V lost 0 bases to trimming and J lost 3 bases, with 10 bases between them. Germline-derived CDR1 and CDR2 are SGHRS and YFSETQ. The CDR3 region is CASSLAGHNYEQYF. For the CDR3, the DNA is TGCGCCAGCAGCTTGGCGGGACACAACTACGAGCAGTACTTC.

This clonotype was seen a few times. V usage is TRBV12-3 or TRBV12-4 and J usage is TRBJ2-5; D is possibly TRBD1 or TRBD2 (6 bases each). The CDR3 length is 15 residues. V was trimmed by 3 bases and J by 0 bases, leaving 11 bases between them. The CDR3 here is CASSFYRGHQETQYF. The CDR3 bases are TGTGCCAGCAGTTTTTATCGGGGGCACCAAGAGACCCAGTACTTC.

The V and J genes are TRBV11-2 and TRBJ2-1; no reliable D call. Germline assignment: CDR1 SGHAT and CDR2 FQNNGV. This CDR3 contains 12 residues. Trimming cost V 4 bases and J 15 bases, with 16 bases left between them. The CDR3 bases are TGTGCCAGCAGCTCTTTGGCGGAGTTAAGGTTCTTC. It yields the protein CASSSLAELRFF.

This clonotype was counted a few times. DNA of the CDR3: TGCAGTGCTAGGAGACAGGGTGGATCCTACGAGCAGTACTTC. Protein product: CSARRQGGSYEQYF. The rearrangement links TRBV20-1 to TRBJ2-7, with 7 bases lining up with TRBD1. Germline trimming cut 3 bases from V and 1 base from J; bases unmatched to any gene: 6. The CDR3 totals 14 residues. CDR1 and CDR2 from the germline V gene are DFQATT and SNEGSKA (reference sequence).

This clonotype was detected ten times or more. This chain uses TRBV5-1 with TRBJ2-1, with 7 bases aligning to TRBD2. Germline CDR1 reads SGHRS; CDR2 reads YFSETQ. The J segment lost 0 bases and the V segment lost 1 base, leaving 4 bases of the junction unmatched. The CDR3 runs to 16 residues. The CDR3 loop is CASSLNPSGSYNEQFF. CDR3 nucleotides: TGCGCCAGCAGCTTGAACCCTAGCGGCTCCTACAATGAGCAGTTCTTC.

A few counts support this clonotype. The chain uses TRBV18 and TRBJ2-5; D possibly corresponds to TRBD2 (5 bases). V was shortened by 6 bases and J by 5 bases, with 19 bases between the two germline ends. This CDR3 region has 15 residues. Germline assignment: CDR1 KGHSH and CDR2 LQKENI. CDR3 sequence (DNA): TGTGCCAGCTCCCTTTCCACTAACCCGGGGGAGACCCAGTACTTC. This codes for CASSLSTNPGETQYF.

In this sample, this clonotype turned up a few times. V and J are TRBV12-5 and TRBJ2-3; 7 bases map to TRBD1. The CDR3 consists of 14 residues. V was clipped by 4 bases and J by 4 bases; unmatched bases: 5. Germline CDR1 reads LGHNT; CDR2 reads FRNRAP. CDR3 sequence: CASGSEGASDTQYF. DNA for the CDR3: TGTGCTAGTGGTTCTGAGGGGGCATCAGATACGCAGTATTTT.